The 32 T cell receptor beta chains reported below all come from one sample, sequenced in a study of T cells in Graves' hyperthyroidism and ophthalmopathy. There were TCR beta CDR3 regions amplified from RNA transcripts. The HTBI set primed first-round TCR CDR3 RT-PCR. TCRdb passed the multiplex PCR reads through MiXCR, listing each CDR3 protein once. The sample has hundreds of thousands of distinct CDR3 sequences, about 15% seen once; the top ten hold about 4.5%. The sample comprised blood. The receptors here all came from a woman between 40 and 55 years old with Graves' ophthalmopathy.

The CDR3 coding sequence is TGTGCCAGCAGTTACTCGAGTGGCTTTGAGACCCAGTACTTC. It is translated as CASSYSSGFETQYF. The chain recombines TRBV6-2 or TRBV6-3 with TRBJ2-5, with D uncertain. In germline, CDR1 is MNHEY, CDR2 SVGEGT. The V gene lost 0 bases and the J gene lost 5 bases, with 10 bases spanning the gap. The length of the CDR3 is 14 residues.

This clonotype has a count of ten or more. The J gene is TRBJ2-5, the V gene TRBV7-2; 8 nucleotides match TRBD2. There are 15 residues in the CDR3. The trim removed 1 base at V and 7 bases at J, leaving 8 bases unmatched. Germline V gene data show CDR1 as SGHTA and CDR2 as FQGNSA. The CDR3 here is CASSLGATSGGTQYF. The CDR3 bases are TGTGCCAGCAGCTTAGGGGCTACTAGCGGTGGGACCCAGTACTTC.

This clonotype was counted ten times or more. V and J are TRBV19 and TRBJ1-3, with a weak D call TRBD1 (6 bases). Per the germline V gene, CDR1 is LNHDA and CDR2 is SQIVND (reference sequence). The CDR3 has 15 residues. V was trimmed by 5 bases and J by 0 bases, leaving 11 bases between them. The CDR3 DNA reads TGTGCCAGTAGTCTCGGGACATCCTCTGGAAACACCATATATTTT. It codes for CASSLGTSSGNTIYF.

This clonotype appeared many times. V and J are TRBV28 and TRBJ2-5; tentatively, D is TRBD1 (6 bases). This CDR3 region has 13 residues. With 5 bases removed from V and 5 bases from J, the gap between germline ends came to 12 bases. In germline, CDR1 is MDHEN, CDR2 SYDVKM. The CDR3: CASSIIQGETQYF. The CDR3 bases are TGTGCCAGCAGTATTATTCAGGGGGAGACCCAGTACTTC.

Many counts were recorded for this clonotype. The CDR3 loop is CASSLTSGSSYEQYF. The CDR3 bases are TGCGCCAGCAGCCTCACTAGCGGAAGCTCCTACGAGCAGTACTTC. The chain joins TRBV5-1 to TRBJ2-7; TRBD2 matches at 8 bases. There are 15 residues in the CDR3. V gave up 4 bases and J gave up 0 bases; unmatched junction bases: 6. Germline V CDR1 and CDR2: SGHRS, YFSETQ.

In its sample, this clonotype was seen many times. V usage is TRBV7-2 and J usage is TRBJ1-1; TRBD1 agrees at 9 bases. CDR3 length equals 13 residues. Trimming removed 6 bases from V and 4 bases from J; junction bases left unmatched: 3. The germline V gene encodes CDR1 SGHTA and CDR2 FQGNSA. The CDR3 region is CASRGQGATEAFF. The CDR3 nucleotides are TGTGCCAGCAGGGGACAGGGAGCCACTGAAGCTTTCTTT.

There are many counts of this clonotype. This chain links TRBV19 with TRBJ1-1; 7 positions match TRBD1. The CDR3 has 14 amino acids. The ends lost 5 bases at V and 4 bases at J; junction bases unmatched: 7. CDR1 and CDR2 from the germline V gene are LNHDA and SQIVND (reference sequence). The CDR3 region is CASSQTPGGTEAFF. The CDR3 coding sequence is TGTGCCAGTAGTCAAACCCCAGGGGGCACTGAAGCTTTCTTT.

This clonotype came up a few times. The rearrangement joins TRBV3-1 to TRBJ1-3; D uncertain. The CDR3 spans 17 residues. Germline loops: CDR1 LGHDT, CDR2 YNNKEL (reference sequence). V lost 0 bases to trimming and J lost 0 bases, with 12 bases between them. The CDR3 nucleotides read TGTGCCAGCAGCCAAGATTCAGGCCGTGACTCTGGAAACACCATATATTTT. It encodes CASSQDSGRDSGNTIYF.

This clonotype was observed at least ten times. The chain recombines TRBV20-1 with TRBJ1-2; D may be TRBD1 (5 bases). The CDR3 loop spans 18 amino acids. Between the trimmed V and J ends, which lost 0 bases and 0 bases, there was a span of 20 bases. CDR1 is DFQATT and CDR2 is SNEGSKA in the germline V gene (reference sequence). Here the CDR3 DNA reads TGCAGTGCTAGAGATCCGAGAGATCTCCAGACAGCTAACTATGGCTACACCTTC. Its protein product is CSARDPRDLQTANYGYTF.

V and J are TRBV7-2 and TRBJ2-2; D gene unclear. Germline V lookup: CDR1 SGHTA, CDR2 FQGNSA. This CDR3 contains 13 residues. V lost 5 bases, J lost 6 bases, and 10 bases lay in between. CDR3 nucleotides: TGTGCCAGCAGCGACCAGCTTTCCGGGGAGCTGTTTTTT. Protein sequence: CASSDQLSGELFF.

J is TRBJ2-2 and V is TRBV12-3 or TRBV12-4; tentative D call: TRBD2 (7 bases). V gave up 8 bases and J gave up 4 bases, with 17 bases separating them. The CDR3 is 15 residues long. In nucleotides, the CDR3 is TGTGCCAGCTCTGGGGGGGGGGCGAGCACCGGGGAGCTGTTTTTT. Amino acids: CASSGGGASTGELFF.

The sample holds many counts of this clonotype. CDR3 coding DNA: TGTGCCAGCAGGGGGCGAATCTACGAGCAGTACTTC. Its protein is CASRGRIYEQYF. The V gene is TRBV28, the J gene TRBJ2-7; a possible D gene is TRBD1 (5 bases). The CDR3 consists of 12 residues. Per germline, CDR1 MDHEN and CDR2 SYDVKM. V was trimmed by 6 bases and J by 3 bases, leaving 9 bases between them. The full variable domain, with the rest looked up from reference TRBV28 and TRBJ2-7, is DVKVTQSSRYLVKRTGEKVFLECVQDMDHENMFWYRQDPGLGLRLIYFSYDVKMKEKGDIPEGYSVSREKKERFSLILESASTNQTSMYLCASRGRIYEQYFGPGTRLTVT.

There are many counts of this clonotype. The rearrangement uses TRBV27 and TRBJ2-7, with a tentative D call TRBD1 (5 bases). V gave up 3 bases and J gave up 2 bases, with 8 bases separating them. The CDR3 has 13 amino acids. Germline CDR1 and CDR2: MNHEY and SMNVEV (reference sequence). The CDR3 loop reads CASSLTDTYEQYF. CDR3 sequence (DNA): TGTGCCAGCAGTTTGACAGATACCTACGAGCAGTACTTC.

This clonotype was detected ten times or more. The CDR3 reads CASSDWDRASYEQYF. CDR3 DNA: TGTGCCAGCAGTGACTGGGACAGGGCTTCCTACGAGCAGTACTTC. The chain carries TRBV6-1 and TRBJ2-7; 9 bases are a match to TRBD1. The V gene end was trimmed by 3 bases and the J gene end by 1 base; junction bases not matched to a gene: 4. Germline CDR1 MNHNS, CDR2 SASEGT. The CDR3 consists of 15 residues.

The chain employs TRBV25-1 and TRBJ1-5; 7 bases match TRBD1. The CDR3 is 15 residues long. Per germline, CDR1 MGHDK and CDR2 SYGVNS. Germline trimming cut 6 bases from V and 2 bases from J; bases unmatched to any gene: 7. CDR3 bases: TGTGCCAGCAGGACAGGGCGTTCGGGCAATCAGCCCCAGCATTTT. Translated, it gives CASRTGRSGNQPQHF.

CDR3 loop: CASSLYSGSYEQYF. The CDR3 DNA is TGTGCCAGCAGTTTATATAGCGGGAGCTACGAGCAGTACTTC. The chain has TRBV28 and TRBJ2-7, with 9 bases identical to TRBD2. The V and J ends lost 1 base and 3 bases, in that order; junction bases with no gene match: 1. The germline CDR1 and CDR2 sequences are MDHEN and SYDVKM. The CDR3 extends over 14 amino acids.

This clonotype has at least ten counts. This chain uses TRBV28 with TRBJ1-5; D remains ambiguous. Trimming shortened V by 5 bases and J by 3 bases, and 26 bases separated the two germline ends. The CDR3 sequence is 19 residues long. The germline V gene encodes CDR1 MDHEN and CDR2 SYDVKM. CDR3 amino acids: CASSLNPSYRPVHNQPQHF. For the CDR3, the DNA is TGTGCCAGCAGTCTGAACCCTTCATATAGACCGGTTCACAATCAGCCCCAGCATTTT.

This clonotype was seen many times. The chain employs TRBV27 and TRBJ2-7; D not certain. There are 15 residues in the CDR3. Germline CDR1 is MNHEY and CDR2 is SMNVEV (reference sequence). V lost 6 bases to trimming and J lost 6 bases, with 21 bases between them. The CDR3 region has the DNA TGTGCCAGCAGCCAAGTATCCACTGTTGTAGGCGAGCAGTACTTC. Translation gives CASSQVSTVVGEQYF.

Ten or more counts support this clonotype. The chain links TRBV2 to TRBJ2-7, with TRBD2 as a possible D gene (5 bases). With 6 bases removed from V and 3 bases from J, the gap between germline ends came to 30 bases. CDR3 length: 19 amino acids. Germline loops: CDR1 SNHLY, CDR2 FYNNEI. The CDR3 spells CASRNSLEGLPVIVYEQYF. The CDR3 DNA is TGTGCCAGCAGGAATTCCCTCGAAGGACTCCCCGTTATCGTCTACGAGCAGTACTTC.

This clonotype was counted many times. The gene calls are TRBV20-1 and TRBJ1-2; D gene unclear. V gave up 3 bases and J gave up 1 base, with 12 bases separating them. There are 14 residues in the CDR3. The germline V gene has CDR1 DFQATT and CDR2 SNEGSKA (reference sequence). CDR3 bases: TGCAGTGCTAGTAGTCAGCGCAATAACTATGGCTACACCTTC. Translated, it gives CSASSQRNNYGYTF.

This clonotype has only a few counts. The rearrangement links TRBV5-1 to TRBJ1-1, with D unresolved. The V end lost 2 bases, the J end lost 4 bases, and 21 bases lay between the germline ends. The CDR3 consists of 17 residues. Germline V gives CDR1 SGHRS, CDR2 YFSETQ. The CDR3 DNA reads as TGCGCCAGCAGCTTCCCCTCCGCCCAGGACGAGGGCACTGAAGCTTTCTTT. Translation: CASSFPSAQDEGTEAFF.

The sample holds a few counts of this clonotype. The V call is TRBV6-1, the J call TRBJ2-4, with 7 bases aligning to TRBD2. Germline assignment: CDR1 MNHNS and CDR2 SASEGT. Losses at the gene ends were 6 bases for V and 3 bases for J; bases not matched to a gene: 11. CDR3 length: 16 residues. The CDR3 sequence: CASSPSGRGGKNIQYF. As DNA, the CDR3 is TGTGCCAGCAGCCCCTCTGGGAGGGGCGGCAAAAACATTCAGTACTTC.

The chain links TRBV28 to TRBJ2-7; the match to TRBD1 covers 7 bases. V lost 8 bases to trimming and J lost 2 bases; unmatched junction nucleotides: 9. The V gene's germline CDR1 is MDHEN and CDR2 SYDVKM. CDR3 length: 14 residues. The DNA for the CDR3 is TGTGCCAGCCTAGACAGGGCCACAACCTACGAGCAGTACTTC. Encoded protein: CASLDRATTYEQYF.

This clonotype was observed a handful of times. The chain uses TRBV20-1 and TRBJ2-3, with TRBD1 matching 8 bases. Germline V gives CDR1 DFQATT, CDR2 SNEGSKA (reference sequence). There are 18 residues in the CDR3. With 6 bases clipped from V and 0 bases from J, the junction kept 17 bases outside the gene matches. The CDR3 loop reads CSAYRGTGHLGSTDTQYF. CDR3 DNA sequence: TGCAGTGCCTACCGGGGGACAGGACACTTGGGAAGCACAGATACGCAGTATTTT.

This clonotype was seen repeatedly, ten times or more. The chain carries TRBV20-1 and TRBJ1-1; no clear D gene. Germline CDR1 DFQATT, CDR2 SNEGSKA (reference sequence). The length of the CDR3 is 13 residues. V lost 4 bases and J lost 0, with 9 bases in between. CDR3 amino acids: CSAILTLNTEAFF. The CDR3 DNA is TGCAGTGCTATTCTAACACTGAACACTGAAGCTTTCTTT.

The sample holds a few counts of this clonotype. This chain links TRBV9 with TRBJ2-2, with D unclear. V gave up 0 bases and J gave up 7 bases, with 10 bases separating them. The CDR3 covers 14 residues. Germline assignment: CDR1 SGDLS and CDR2 YYNGEE. The CDR3 here is CASSVAYRNGELFF. CDR3 in DNA: TGTGCCAGCAGCGTAGCTTACCGGAACGGGGAGCTGTTTTTT.

This clonotype was recorded many times. This chain joins TRBV9 and TRBJ2-2, with 8 bases matching TRBD1. V lost 3 bases and J lost 7; bases outside the gene matches: 5. This CDR3 comprises 14 residues. Per germline, CDR1 SGDLS and CDR2 YYNGEE. The CDR3, as DNA: TGTGCCAGCAGCGCGAGACAGGGGTACGGGGAGCTGTTTTTT. Protein product: CASSARQGYGELFF.

This clonotype was seen at least ten times. The V call is TRBV20-1, the J call TRBJ2-7, with no clear D. The CDR3 sequence is 13 residues long. From germline, CDR1 is DFQATT and CDR2 SNEGSKA (reference sequence). Trimming took 0 bases from V and 5 from J, leaving 11 bases between them. The CDR3 DNA reads TGCAGTGCTAGAGATAAAGCGAACCACGAGCAGTACTTC. Protein: CSARDKANHEQYF.

This clonotype was seen many times. This sequence joins TRBV24-1 and TRBJ2-1, with 10 nucleotides matching TRBD2. V shed 4 bases and J 9 bases; nucleotides not matched to a gene: 8. Per the germline V gene, CDR1 is KGHDR and CDR2 is SFDVKD. There are 15 residues in the CDR3. CDR3: CATSDSSGSLGEQFF. The DNA of the CDR3 is TGTGCCACCAGTGACTCTAGCGGGAGTCTGGGTGAGCAGTTCTTC.

The chain employs TRBV6-1 and TRBJ1-1; a possible D gene is TRBD1 (6 bases). The V gene lost 7 bases and the J gene lost 4 bases, with 16 bases spanning the gap. Germline V gene lookup returns CDR1 MNHNS and CDR2 SASEGT. This CDR3 region has 14 residues. CDR3 in amino acids: CASINRARGTEAFF. The CDR3 nucleotides read TGTGCCAGCATCAACAGGGCCCGGGGCACTGAAGCTTTCTTT.

This clonotype was seen ten or more times. The J gene is TRBJ2-7, the V gene TRBV28; 7 bases line up with TRBD2. The V and J ends lost 2 bases and 3 bases, in that order; junction bases with no gene match: 10. CDR3 length: 16 amino acids. Germline-derived CDR1 and CDR2 are MDHEN and SYDVKM. CDR3 in DNA: TGTGCCAGCAGTTTACCCCGGGCGGGAGACAGCTACGAGCAGTACTTC. Its translation: CASSLPRAGDSYEQYF.

The chain uses TRBV28 and TRBJ2-2; D remains ambiguous. V was trimmed by 4 bases and J by 4 bases, leaving 7 bases between them. Per the germline V gene, CDR1 is MDHEN and CDR2 is SYDVKM. The CDR3 has 13 amino acids. The CDR3 loop reads CASSSMSTGELFF. CDR3 nucleotides: TGTGCCAGCAGTTCCATGAGCACCGGGGAGCTGTTTTTT.